These 15 T cell receptor beta chains share one sample of origin, sequenced in a study of T cell responses to AZD1222 COVID-19 vaccine. TCRdb's table, derived via immunoSEQ multiplex PCR, lists solely in-frame clones and lacks some. The sample contains some 120,000 clones, about 88% of which appear only once. The sequencing used peripheral blood, collected 28 days after the second AZD1222 dose. The source of these receptors is an adult who received the AZD1222 COVID-19 vaccine.

This clone is a singleton in its sample. The rearrangement links TRBV4-3 to TRBJ1-5, with 7 nucleotides matching TRBD1. Trimming took 0 bases from V and 3 from J; bases not matched to a gene: 2. The germline V gene encodes CDR1 LGHNA and CDR2 YSLEER. The CDR3 extends over 15 amino acids. In DNA form, the CDR3 reads TGCGCCAGCAGCCAAGATACAGGGGCCAATCAGCCCCAGCATTTT. This encodes CASSQDTGANQPQHF.

In this sample, this clone turned up once. The V and J genes are TRBV7-6 and TRBJ1-6; 8 positions match TRBD1. This CDR3 has 14 amino acids. V gave up 5 bases and J gave up 10 bases; unmatched junction bases: 7. CDR1 is SGHVS, CDR2 FNYEAQ, per germline. As DNA, the CDR3 is TGTGCCAGCAGCCCGGGACAGGTGGTATCACCCCTCCACTTT. Its translation: CASSPGQVVSPLHF.

J is TRBJ2-1 and V is TRBV13, with D hard to call. The V end was cut by 1 base, the J end by 10 bases, with 8 bases between. The CDR3 is 12 residues long. Per the germline V gene, CDR1 is PRHDT and CDR2 is FYEKMQ (reference sequence). The CDR3 is CASSLVVGEQFF. DNA for the CDR3: TGTGCCAGCAGCTTAGTTGTTGGCGAGCAGTTCTTC.

J is TRBJ1-2 and V is TRBV19; TRBD1 is a possible D gene (6 bases). The CDR3 is 13 amino acids. Germline V gene data show CDR1 as LNHDA and CDR2 as SQIVND (reference sequence). V dropped 6 bases and J dropped 2 bases, with 10 bases sitting between them. The DNA for the CDR3 is TGTGCCAGTAGACCAGACAGGAACTATGGCTACACCTTC. It encodes CASRPDRNYGYTF.

The gene calls are TRBV6-1 and TRBJ1-4; D ambiguous. Germline-derived CDR1 and CDR2 are MNHNS and SASEGT. The germline V and J ends were trimmed by 1 base and 7 bases, with 4 bases remaining between them. The CDR3 spans 12 residues. The CDR3 DNA reads as TGTGCCAGCAGTGAAGGAGGTGAAAAACTGTTTTTT. The encoded protein is CASSEGGEKLFF.

The chain couples TRBV19 to TRBJ1-6; D unresolved. Looked up from germline, CDR1 is LNHDA and CDR2 is SQIVND (reference sequence). This CDR3 has 15 residues. Trimming removed 6 bases from V and 0 bases from J, with 9 bases in between. CDR3 sequence: CASRDGSSYNSPLHF. Here the CDR3 DNA reads TGTGCCAGTAGGGACGGAAGCTCCTATAATTCACCCCTCCACTTT.

The chain is built from TRBV5-1 and TRBJ1-5; 7 bases match TRBD1. This CDR3 has 14 residues. Germline V gene data show CDR1 as SGHRS and CDR2 as YFSETQ. V gave up 2 bases and J gave up 4 bases; unmatched junction bases: 3. The DNA of the CDR3 is TGCGCCAGCAGCTTCGGGACAGCGAATCAGCCCCAGCATTTT. It yields the protein CASSFGTANQPQHF.

The V call is TRBV15, the J call TRBJ2-1, with D tentatively TRBD1 (6 bases). From germline, CDR1 is LNHNV and CDR2 YYDKDF (reference sequence). The CDR3 covers 16 residues. V lost 0 bases and J lost 5, with 14 bases in between. As DNA, the CDR3 is TGTGCCACCAGCAGAGAGGGGGCTAGTGGAAACAATGAGCAGTTCTTC. This gives the protein CATSREGASGNNEQFF.

The chain has TRBV2 and TRBJ1-2; the D gene is possibly TRBD1 (6 bases). The germline V and J ends were trimmed by 6 bases and 6 bases, with 14 bases remaining between them. The CDR3 runs 13 residues. Germline CDR1 SNHLY, CDR2 FYNNEI. The CDR3 region has the DNA TGTGCCAGCAGCGATTCAGGGGAAAATGGCTACACCTTC. Translating it yields CASSDSGENGYTF.

The J gene is TRBJ1-1, the V gene TRBV29-1; D remains unclear. V was pared by 3 bases and J by 2 bases, with 4 bases between. Germline CDR1 is SQVTM and CDR2 is ANQGSEA. The CDR3 is 11 residues long. The CDR3 DNA is TGCAGCGTTGAGGCAAACACTGAAGCTTTCTTT. This sequence encodes CSVEANTEAFF.

V and J are TRBV30 and TRBJ1-5; D is ambiguous. Between the trimmed V and J ends, which lost 1 base and 6 bases, there was a span of 13 bases. The CDR3 extends over 14 amino acids. From germline, CDR1 is GTSNPN and CDR2 SVGIG (reference sequence). DNA of the CDR3: TGTGCCTGGAGTGCTACCTCCGCGGCTCAGCCCCAGCATTTT. This gives the protein CAWSATSAAQPQHF.

The chain employs TRBV19 and TRBJ1-1, with D perhaps TRBD1 (6 bases). Germline V lookup: CDR1 LNHDA, CDR2 SQIVND (reference sequence). Trimming shortened V by 9 bases and J by 3 bases, and 14 bases separated the two germline ends. The CDR3 covers 13 residues. This CDR3 is CASRGGIYTEAFF. The CDR3 region has the DNA TGTGCCAGCAGGGGTGGGATTTACACTGAAGCTTTCTTT.

This chain links TRBV7-9 with TRBJ2-1; TRBD2 agrees at 7 bases. The junction had 9 bases not matched to a gene; V was cut back by 5 bases and J by 5 bases. This CDR3 has 15 residues. Germline V gives CDR1 SEHNR, CDR2 FQNEAQ (reference sequence). As DNA, the CDR3 is TGTGCCAGCAGCCCCACAGCGGGGTATGACAATGAGCAGTTCTTC. It codes for CASSPTAGYDNEQFF. The whole variable domain, remainder taken from reference TRBV7-9 and TRBJ2-1, is DTGVSQNPRHKITKRGQNVTFRCDPISEHNRLYWYRQTLGQGPEFLTYFQNEAQLEKSRLLSDRFSAERPKGSFSTLEIQRTEQGDSAMYLCASSPTAGYDNEQFFGPGTRLTVL.

This clone appeared once. The chain employs TRBV6-1 and TRBJ2-3; no firm D call. The length of the CDR3 is 14 residues. The V end was cut by 2 bases, the J end by 6 bases, with 12 bases between. Germline CDR1 reads MNHNS; CDR2 reads SASEGT. CDR3 sequence (DNA): TGTGCCAGCAGTGAAACCGACCGCATTGATACGCAGTATTTT. Translation gives CASSETDRIDTQYF.

V and J are TRBV27 and TRBJ2-3, with D uncertain. There are 14 residues in the CDR3. CDR1 and CDR2 (germline): MNHEY, SMNVEV (reference sequence). V was cut by 6 bases and J by 2 bases, with 12 bases left in between. CDR3 loop: CASSPSRITDTQYF. The CDR3 DNA reads as TGTGCCAGCAGCCCAAGTAGGATCACAGATACGCAGTATTTT.